The rows below give T cell receptor beta chains drawn from one sample of a study of graft-versus-host responses after intestinal transplantation. Their antigens remain unidentified. Assay: immunoSEQ multiplex PCR; the TCRdb copy retains only in-frame clones and omits some. The table shows around 120,000 clones, with about 95% occurring only once. The sequenced sample was unstimulated CD8+ T cells sorted from spleen or lymph node cells, obtained before intestinal transplant. All receptors derive from a human donor who received an intestinal transplant. CDR3s include the opening cysteine and the closing phenylalanine or tryptophan. The order of the fields is D gene, V gene, J gene, CDR3 DNA, CDR3 protein. A D gene is named only where the DNA matches it firmly.

>-|TRBV28|TRBJ1-5
TGTGCCAGCAGTTTATTCGGGGGAAGTGGCCAGCCCCAGCATTTT
CASSLFGGSGQPQHF
>-|TRBV5-6|TRBJ2-7
TGTGCCAGCAGCTTGGGCAGCTCCTACGAGCAGTACTTC
CASSLGSSYEQYF
>-|TRBV13|TRBJ2-7
TGTGCCAGCAGCTTCCAGAGGGGCTACGAGCAGTACTTC
CASSFQRGYEQYF
>TRBD2|TRBV28|TRBJ2-1
TGTGCCAGCAGTTTACCGGGACTAGCTATATACAATGAGCAGTTCTTC
CASSLPGLAIYNEQFF
>-|TRBV13|TRBJ1-1
TGTGCCAGCAGCCTCTTCGGGAGCACGAACACTGAAGCTTTCTTT
CASSLFGSTNTEAFF
>TRBD1|TRBV27|TRBJ1-5
TGTGCCAGCAGTTTATCCGGACAGGGTTGGCAGCCCCAGCATTTT
CASSLSGQGWQPQHF
>TRBD1|TRBV19|TRBJ2-7
TGTGCCAGTAGTATGACTGCCCCGGGACAGGGGGCCTACGAGCAGTACTTC
CASSMTAPGQGAYEQYF
>-|TRBV28|TRBJ2-7
TGTGCCAGCAGTTTTATCCTAAGGGGCGTATTTCCTGGGAGCTCCTACGAGCAGTACTTC
CASSFILRGVFPGSSYEQYF
>TRBD2|TRBV7-6|TRBJ2-7
TGTGCCAGCAGCCCGGGACTAGCGGACTACGAGCAGTACTTC
CASSPGLADYEQYF
>TRBD2|TRBV29-1|TRBJ2-1
TGCAGCGTTGCGGCGGGAGGTCTCAATGAGCAGTTCTTC
CSVAAGGLNEQFF
>TRBD1|TRBV30|TRBJ2-7
TGTGCCTGGAGTGTAGGGACAGCCTACGAGCAGTACTTC
CAWSVGTAYEQYF
>-|TRBV12-2|TRBJ2-7
TGTGCAAGTCGCCTGCCGGGACGGTTCTACGAGCAGTACTTC
CASRLPGRFYEQYF
>-|TRBV28|TRBJ1-1
TGTGCCAGCAGTTTATCAGTGAACACTGAAGCTTTCTTT
CASSLSVNTEAFF
>TRBD1|TRBV19|TRBJ1-1
TGTGCCAGTCGACAGGGGGCCGGCACTGAAGCTTTCTTT
CASRQGAGTEAFF
>TRBD1|TRBV5-6|TRBJ1-6
TGTGCCAGCAGCTTGGGGGACAGGGAAGTGTCACCCCTCCACTTT
CASSLGDREVSPLHF